This T cell receptor (beta chain) originates from a study of glioma-infiltrating T cells after dendritic cell vaccination. In the study overall: Dendritic cell vaccination trial patients had either newly diagnosed or recurrent glioblastoma. Dendritic cell vaccine was injected intradermally three times, biweekly.

The study's findings and limits: Higher pretreatment TIL content predicted longer progression-free time and survival.

Profiled with immunoSEQ multiplex PCR; TCRdb holds only in-frame clones, not every one. The sample holds approximately 92,000 clones, less than 90% seen once. Remarks on this clone: Its antigen is not identified.

Germline V lookup: CDR1 MDHEN, CDR2 SYDVKM. V gave up 6 bases and J gave up 2 bases, with 6 bases separating them. The CDR3 sequence is 12 residues long. Time point given: after dendritic cell vaccination, including at tumor progression/relapse. The clonotype originates from a human donor with glioblastoma. The sample in question was blood, obtained after dendritic cell vaccination. This chain connects TRBV28 to TRBJ2-3; D is unresolved. CDR3 protein: CASRPITDTQYF. The CDR3 DNA reads as TGTGCCAGCAGGCCTATCACAGATACGCAGTATTTT.